These 23 T cell receptor beta chains share one sample of origin, sequenced in a study of early T cells in non-severe SARS-CoV-2 infection. TCRdb fed the 5' RACE reads into MiXCR, producing one record per CDR3 protein. This sample has 20,000 to 30,000 distinct CDR3 sequences, with roughly 4.9% found just once. Sample: whole blood. All receptors come from an adult who was a healthcare worker with PCR-confirmed SARS-CoV-2 infection or an uninfected control (not recorded which).

In this sample, this clonotype turned up many times. The chain carries TRBV12-3 or TRBV12-4 and TRBJ2-7; unclear D gene. With 6 bases removed from V and 3 bases from J, the gap between germline ends came to 12 bases. The CDR3 runs 13 residues. The CDR3 region is CASSLRANYEQYF. CDR3 sequence (DNA): TGTGCCAGCAGCCTCCGGGCCAACTACGAGCAGTACTTC.

V and J are TRBV15 and TRBJ1-2, with 7 bases fitting TRBD1. The CDR3 has 16 residues. Trimming removed 0 bases from V and 2 bases from J; junction bases left unmatched: 6. The V gene's germline CDR1 is LNHNV and CDR2 YYDKDF (reference sequence). Here the CDR3 DNA reads TGTGCCACCAGCAGAGATCTACGGGACAGAAACTATGGCTACACCTTC. It translates to CATSRDLRDRNYGYTF. The full variable domain, its missing parts supplied by reference TRBV15 and TRBJ1-2, is DAMVIQNPRYQVTQFGKPVTLSCSQTLNHNVMYWYQQKSSQAPKLLFHYYDKDFNNEADTPDNFQSRRPNTSFCFLDIRSPGLGDTAMYLCATSRDLRDRNYGYTFGSGTRLTVV.

V usage is TRBV7-6 and J usage is TRBJ2-5, with TRBD2 identical over 10 bases. The CDR3 sequence is 17 residues long. CDR1 SGHVS and CDR2 FNYEAQ come from the germline V gene. V was pared by 1 base and J by 9 bases, with 14 bases of the junction left unmatched. DNA for the CDR3: TGTGCCAGCAGCTTAGGATTAGCGGGAGGACGTCCTGGGGCCCAGTACTTC. Encoded protein: CASSLGLAGGRPGAQYF.

This clonotype was recorded many times. The chain links TRBV10-3 to TRBJ2-2, with 8 bases that match TRBD2. V lost 8 bases and J lost 5; bases outside the gene matches: 10. CDR1 ENHRY and CDR2 SYGVKD come from the germline V gene. The CDR3 has 15 residues. The CDR3 protein is CAIGPAGVGTGELFF. CDR3 bases: TGTGCCATCGGTCCAGCGGGAGTAGGGACCGGGGAGCTGTTTTTT.

This clonotype was observed many times. The chain recombines TRBV27 with TRBJ2-7, with 10 nucleotides matching TRBD2. CDR3 length: 15 residues. Germline CDR1 MNHEY, CDR2 SMNVEV (reference sequence). Germline trimming cut 6 bases from V and 3 bases from J; bases unmatched to any gene: 8. CDR3 region: CASSLAASGSYEQYF. The CDR3 DNA follows: TGTGCCAGCAGCCTTGCGGCTAGCGGGAGCTACGAGCAGTACTTC.

This clonotype was counted between two and nine times. The V gene is TRBV29-1, the J gene TRBJ2-3; D unresolved. Germline values: CDR1 SQVTM, CDR2 ANQGSEA. CDR3 length: 12 residues. The V end lost 4 bases, the J end lost 6 bases, and 11 bases lay between the germline ends. The CDR3 DNA reads TGCAGCGTTGCCGAGCTGGGGGATACGCAGTATTTT. This encodes CSVAELGDTQYF.

This clonotype was picked up many times. This rearrangement joins TRBV10-3 to TRBJ1-2; perhaps TRBD1 as D (5 bases). The CDR3 runs 14 residues. Between the trimmed V and J ends, which lost 0 bases and 6 bases, there was a span of 11 bases. Germline loops: CDR1 ENHRY, CDR2 SYGVKD. This CDR3 reads CAISESSGANGYTF. The DNA for the CDR3 is TGTGCCATCAGTGAGTCGTCTGGGGCCAATGGCTACACCTTC.

This clonotype was recorded many times. The chain links TRBV15 to TRBJ2-3, with D perhaps matching TRBD2 (5 bases). Trimming removed 6 bases from V and 6 bases from J, with 16 bases in between. Germline V lookup: CDR1 LNHNV, CDR2 YYDKDF (reference sequence). The CDR3 extends over 14 amino acids. This CDR3 reads CATSRGSLMDTQYF. As DNA, the CDR3 is TGTGCCACCAGTCGGGGTTCTTTGATGGATACGCAGTATTTT.

On this clonotype itself: A much more abundant neighbour one base away suggests this may be a read error. The conserved closing phenylalanine or tryptophan is absent in this CDR3, likely reflecting a read error. The chain joins TRBV7-2 to TRBJ2-1; 15 bases line up with TRBD2. Trimming at V came to 4 bases and at J to 10 bases, leaving 8 bases not matched to a gene. Germline CDR1 and CDR2: SGHTA and FQGNSA. The CDR3 has 16 amino acids. CDR3 DNA sequence: TGTGCCAGCAGCTCCCACCTCGGACTAGCGGGAGGGGAGCAGTTCCTC. This codes for CASSSHLGLAGGEQFL.

The chain carries TRBV6-1 and TRBJ2-1; 7 positions match TRBD2. Per the germline V gene, CDR1 is MNHNS and CDR2 is SASEGT. The CDR3 runs to 15 residues. J lost 5 bases, V lost 6 bases, and 10 bases had no gene match. The CDR3 DNA reads TGTGCCAGCAGGGACCTGGGACTACCGGACAATGAGCAGTTCTTC. Its translation is CASRDLGLPDNEQFF.

This clonotype was seen ten or more times. The V and J genes are TRBV25-1 and TRBJ2-6; 8 bases are a match to TRBD1. This CDR3 has 17 residues. The J segment lost 3 bases and the V segment lost 7 bases, leaving 11 bases of the junction unmatched. The germline gives CDR1 MGHDK, CDR2 SYGVNS. CDR3 sequence reads: CASTAVAGGYGANVLTF. The CDR3 coding sequence is TGTGCCAGCACTGCAGTGGCAGGGGGCTATGGGGCCAACGTCCTGACTTTC.

In this sample, this clonotype turned up many times. The chain couples TRBV3-1 to TRBJ1-5; no reliable D call. Germline V gene lookup returns CDR1 LGHDT and CDR2 YNNKEL (reference sequence). The CDR3 spans 15 residues. The V gene lost 3 bases and the J gene lost 7 bases, with 16 bases spanning the gap. CDR3 amino acids: CASSQDLERSQPQHF. The CDR3 bases are TGTGCCAGCAGCCAGGATCTCGAGAGGTCCCAGCCCCAGCATTTT.

The sample holds one count of this clonotype. The chain recombines TRBV6-1 with TRBJ2-1; D not resolved. CDR1 is MNHNS, CDR2 SASEGT, per germline. Between the trimmed V and J ends, which lost 3 bases and 6 bases, there was a span of 15 bases. This CDR3 region has 15 residues. CDR3 DNA sequence: TGTGCCAGCAGTGAGGCGGCCGGTTGGTTCAATGAGCAGTTCTTC. Protein sequence: CASSEAAGWFNEQFF.

This clonotype was seen repeatedly, ten times or more. This rearrangement joins TRBV10-3 to TRBJ2-1; 8 bases line up with TRBD2. Germline V gene data show CDR1 as ENHRY and CDR2 as SYGVKD. The CDR3 runs 16 residues. V lost 0 bases to trimming and J lost 4 bases; unmatched junction nucleotides: 5. The CDR3 reads CAISESPGGYYNEQFF. The CDR3 region has the DNA TGTGCCATCAGTGAGTCTCCGGGAGGGTATTACAATGAGCAGTTCTTC.

Ten or more counts support this clonotype. The chain is built from TRBV30 and TRBJ1-1; 8 bases are shared with TRBD1. This CDR3 is built from 12 residues. The junction had 3 bases not matched to a gene; V was cut back by 5 bases and J by 4 bases. The germline V gene has CDR1 GTSNPN and CDR2 SVGIG (reference sequence). The chain's CDR3 is CAWGQGGTEAFF. For the CDR3, the DNA is TGTGCCTGGGGACAGGGTGGCACTGAAGCTTTCTTT.

At least ten counts were recorded for this clonotype. The rearrangement joins TRBV28 to TRBJ1-1; the D gene is possibly TRBD1 (5 bases). Trimming pared 5 bases from V and 5 bases from J, leaving 12 bases between. The CDR3 loop spans 13 amino acids. From germline, CDR1 is MDHEN and CDR2 SYDVKM. The CDR3 loop reads CASSVAGRTEAFF. The CDR3 DNA reads TGTGCCAGCAGTGTGGCAGGGAGGACTGAAGCTTTCTTT.

This clonotype has a count of ten or more. Here the CDR3 reads CASSKERTAGRQLRGTDTQYF. DNA of the CDR3: TGTGCCAGCAGCAAAGAAAGGACAGCCGGACGTCAATTGAGGGGCACAGATACGCAGTATTTT. V is TRBV11-2 and J is TRBJ2-3; perhaps TRBD1 as D (6 bases). Germline V lookup: CDR1 SGHAT, CDR2 FQNNGV. The CDR3 sequence is 21 residues long. V lost 5 bases to trimming and J lost 1 base, with 31 bases between them. Together with reference TRBV11-2 and TRBJ2-3, the CDR3 gives the full variable domain: EAGVAQSPRYKIIEKRQSVAFWCNPISGHATLYWYQQILGQGPKLLIQFQNNGVVDDSQLPKDRFSAERLKGVDSTLKIQPAKLEDSAVYLCASSKERTAGRQLRGTDTQYFGPGTRLTVL.

This chain joins TRBV7-8 and TRBJ2-7, with 7 bases lining up with TRBD1. CDR3 length: 16 amino acids. Germline V lookup: CDR1 SGHVS, CDR2 FQNEAQ. The ends lost 5 bases at V and 0 bases at J; junction bases unmatched: 10. CDR3 sequence reads: CASSPAGTVSSYEQYF. The CDR3 DNA is TGTGCCAGCAGCCCTGCCGGGACAGTTAGCTCCTACGAGCAGTACTTC.

The table lists this clonotype with many counts. The chain employs TRBV28 and TRBJ2-5; D is perhaps TRBD2 (6 bases). Trimming took 5 bases from V and 3 from J, leaving 13 bases between them. The CDR3 totals 14 residues. The germline V gene encodes CDR1 MDHEN and CDR2 SYDVKM. CDR3 residues: CASSDPSGEETQYF. DNA for the CDR3: TGTGCCAGCAGTGACCCATCGGGGGAAGAGACCCAGTACTTC.

This clonotype came up many times. The V and J genes are TRBV7-2 and TRBJ2-2; 10 positions agree with TRBD2. V lost 5 bases, J lost 13 bases, and 10 bases stayed unmatched. CDR1 and CDR2 (germline): SGHTA, FQGNSA. This CDR3 has 14 residues. The CDR3 spells CASSLGTSARLLFF. The CDR3 region has the DNA TGTGCCAGCAGCCTTGGGACTAGCGCCCGTCTGCTGTTTTTT.

This clonotype was detected many times. The rearrangement links TRBV29-1 to TRBJ1-2; D is possibly TRBD1 (6 bases). CDR1 is SQVTM, CDR2 ANQGSEA, per germline. This CDR3 has 14 residues. The V gene lost 6 bases and the J gene lost 2 bases, with 16 bases spanning the gap. CDR3 region: CSVPSGAVNYGYTF. In DNA, the CDR3 is TGCAGCGTCCCATCGGGGGCGGTAAACTATGGCTACACCTTC.

This clonotype was recorded many times. The chain combines TRBV29-1 with TRBJ1-1; 8 bases match TRBD1. The germline V gene encodes CDR1 SQVTM and CDR2 ANQGSEA. V lost 2 bases and J lost 4; bases outside the gene matches: 9. This CDR3 contains 15 residues. The CDR3: CSVELWTGSSTEAFF. The DNA for the CDR3 is TGCAGCGTTGAACTTTGGACAGGGTCGAGCACTGAAGCTTTCTTT.

This clonotype turned up a few times. V usage is TRBV4-3 and J usage is TRBJ2-5; 9 nucleotides match TRBD2. Germline assignment: CDR1 LGHNA and CDR2 YSLEER. The CDR3 extends over 16 amino acids. V gave up 0 bases and J gave up 5 bases; unmatched junction bases: 7. In nucleotides, the CDR3 is TGCGCCAGCAGCCAAGAGGGTAGCGGGAGTTTCGAGACCCAGTACTTC. Residues: CASSQEGSGSFETQYF.